This record concerns one TCR beta chain sequence. This clone was found a few times. The antigen this receptor binds is unknown. One base away there is no much larger clone; base qualities are not given. The data stem from a study of beta chain features in type 1 diabetes (dated by TCRdb to about 2018). About the study as a whole: No differences in mean age, gender distribution, total cell number or subset yield were found between patients and healthy donors. Naive and central memory subsets were obtained from all 30 or so donors, but regulatory and stem cell-like memory subsets were isolated from only 8 patients and about eight healthy donors. Across all samples, some 100,000,000 sorted cells were examined, and cell number per subset correlated strongly with RNA yield. The study compared TCRB repertoires of sorted circulating CD4+ T cell subsets between recently diagnosed type 1 diabetes patients and matched healthy donors. Results the study describes overall, beyond this receptor: HLA sub-analyses involved small numbers of individuals, so any influence of HLA type on TCRB rearrangement remained unresolved. At VDJ recombination sites, patients with type 1 diabetes made fewer insertions and deleted more nucleotides, a pattern implying thymic rearrangement abnormalities. Because cDNA rather than genomic DNA was sequenced, highly expressing activated cells could have been over-represented, although no difference in activation and CD3 levels was found between groups. Type 1 diabetes patients showed a moderate but significant shortening of TCRB CDR3 length in all four CD4+ subsets. Naive, central memory and regulatory TCRB repertoires appeared to be more alike among patients than among healthy donors. PCR may preferentially amplify shorter templates, but because patient and control samples were amplified and corrected together, any resulting skew would affect both groups equally.

The entire isolated RNA was reverse transcribed using the High Capacity cDNA Reverse Transcription Kit, and thus expressed TCRB transcripts were sequenced. Deep immunoSEQ sequencing was applied to naive, central memory and regulatory T cell samples, giving an average of about 3.6 million total reads per sample. Sorted cells were lysed in RLT buffer and RNA was extracted with DNase-treated RNeasy Micro or Mini kits, depending on cell number. To prevent cross-contamination, every cell subset was processed on its own, while patient and healthy donor samples were processed together. TCRB sequences were amplified from cDNA with the immunoSEQ multiplex PCR, producing 87-bp fragments spanning the CDR3 region. Sequencing of the amplicons was done on the Illumina HiSeq platform. Per the original workflow: Synthetic template baselines were used to correct PCR bias computationally, reads within Hamming distance 2 were collapsed, and singletons that could not be merged were discarded. Reads were aligned to IMGT to assign V, D and J genes, CDR3 length, and insertions or deletions at six rearrangement sites. Within each subset, clonotype counts were normalized to sorted cell number, and only after that were true diversity and Gini coefficients computed with the tcR R package. The overlap coefficient, calculated on TCRB nucleotide sequences, was used to quantify repertoire sharing. Held by TCRdb, this immuneACCESS table contains in-frame sequences only and omits some clones. Under half of the omission traces to an unresolved V gene where checked; the cause of the rest is unknown. V, J and clone size are taken as reported in that table, and D and trimming were inferred from the DNA itself. Counted in this sample were under 200,000 clones; 7.5% to 9.5% of them appeared once. More than 0.5% of the sample comes from the top ten.

From each donor, a single peripheral blood sample of around 120 mL on average was drawn into heparinised tubes. Using a panel that included CD45RO, CCR7, CD25, CD127, CD95 and CD27, naive, central memory, regulatory and stem cell-like memory CD4+ T cells were sorted on a BD FACSAria II. Purity was above 95% for every sorted population. Right away, PBMCs were isolated by Lymphoprep density gradient centrifugation and were stained directly, with no culture step. So that batch effects would be minimized, each experiment stained and sorted samples in pairs, pairing one healthy donor with one patient. The sequence was collected from a woman between 18 and 30 years old with type 1 diabetes. Sequences were obtained from central memory CD4+ T cells from blood.

The CDR3: CASSPAGWYEQYF. The bases are TGTGCCAGCTCACCAGCGGGGTGGTACGAGCAGTACTTC. The sequence links TRBV18 to TRBJ2-7; D gene: possibly TRBD2, on 6 matching bases. The trim is 2 bases for V and 4 bases for J, with a gap of 9 bases between the germline ends. The CDR3 goes from the cysteine to the phenylalanine over 13 residues. CDR3 DNA is the only sequence kept; it has 39 bases, read in frame from the first base. Taken from the germline V gene, the CDR1 and CDR2 loops are KGHSH and LQKENI.